The 30 T cell receptor beta chains listed next were all sequenced from one sample in a study of blood T cell repertoires in COVID-19. Libraries were prepared by immunoSEQ multiplex PCR; TCRdb keeps only in-frame clonotypes and omits some of them. The sample yields 64,000 or so clones, around 86% seen once. The sample taken for sequencing was peripheral blood. The receptors derive from a man aged 35-49 years with acute or convalescent COVID-19.

This clone was observed a few times. This chain connects TRBV9 to TRBJ2-3; 8 nucleotides agree with TRBD2. Germline CDR1 reads SGDLS; CDR2 reads YYNGEE. The V segment lost 0 bases and the J segment 2 bases; nucleotides outside the gene matches: 5. The CDR3 loop spans 16 amino acids. CDR3 protein: CASSVVGGGSTDTQYF. CDR3 sequence (DNA): TGTGCCAGCAGCGTAGTGGGCGGGGGGTCCACAGATACGCAGTATTTT.

This chain connects TRBV5-8 to TRBJ2-7; D call uncertain. V was pared by 1 base and J by 5 bases, with 10 bases between. CDR1 and CDR2 from the germline V gene are SGHTS and YDEGEE. CDR3 length equals 13 residues. CDR3 loop: CASSLRSGDEQYF. For the CDR3, the DNA is TGTGCCAGCAGCTTGCGGTCCGGAGACGAGCAGTACTTC.

The V gene is TRBV18, the J gene TRBJ2-7, with D perhaps matching TRBD2 (7 bases). The V gene lost 3 bases and the J gene lost 5 bases, with 11 bases spanning the gap. The CDR3 is 13 residues long. Germline CDR1 KGHSH, CDR2 LQKENI. CDR3 loop: CASSPSGGDEQYF. In DNA form, the CDR3 reads TGTGCCAGCTCACCTTCGGGGGGCGACGAGCAGTACTTC.

The rearrangement links TRBV6-1 to TRBJ2-2; D is possibly TRBD1 (5 bases). The V gene lost 3 bases and the J gene lost 9 bases, with 17 bases spanning the gap. The CDR3 is made up of 15 amino acids. Germline-derived CDR1 and CDR2 are MNHNS and SASEGT. CDR3 in DNA: TGTGCCAGCAGTGATAAGGTGGATGGGGCCCGGGAGCTGTTTTTT. Encoded protein: CASSDKVDGARELFF.

The rearrangement links TRBV28 to TRBJ1-2; TRBD1 matches 7 bases. V dropped 7 bases and J dropped 0; count of bases not matched to a gene: 14. CDR1 is MDHEN and CDR2 is SYDVKM in the germline V gene. The CDR3 contains 17 residues. The CDR3 DNA follows: TGTGCCAGCATCGCCCGCGGCAGGGGGTTGCCTAACTATGGCTACACCTTC. Amino acid sequence: CASIARGRGLPNYGYTF.

This clone is a singleton in its sample. The chain couples TRBV11-2 to TRBJ1-2; no firm D call. Trimming removed 5 bases from V and 12 bases from J, with 13 bases in between. CDR3 length equals 11 residues. Germline assignment: CDR1 SGHAT and CDR2 FQNNGV. The CDR3: CASSAKESHTF. The CDR3 region has the DNA TGTGCCAGCAGCGCTAAGGAGTCGCACACCTTC.

This sequence joins TRBV28 and TRBJ1-1, with 8 bases lining up with TRBD1. The length of the CDR3 is 17 residues. Germline loops: CDR1 MDHEN, CDR2 SYDVKM. V shed 5 bases, J shed 4 bases, and the junction held 15 bases outside the gene matches. CDR3 sequence (DNA): TGTGCCAGCAGTCCAGGGGGCGCGCTCGGTGGCGTCACTGAAGCTTTCTTT. Translation: CASSPGGALGGVTEAFF.

The chain has TRBV30 and TRBJ1-2; TRBD1 matches 12 bases. The V gene's germline CDR1 is GTSNPN and CDR2 SVGIG (reference sequence). V dropped 4 bases and J dropped 8; count of bases not matched to a gene: 8. CDR3 length: 14 amino acids. CDR3 loop: CAWTPGQGALGYTF. The CDR3 bases are TGTGCCTGGACCCCGGGACAGGGGGCCTTGGGCTACACCTTC.

J is TRBJ1-2 and V is TRBV19; weak D call: TRBD1 (6 bases). The germline V gene encodes CDR1 LNHDA and CDR2 SQIVND (reference sequence). The CDR3 extends over 14 amino acids. V lost 1 base and J 3 bases, leaving 9 bases between the germline ends. The CDR3 sequence is CASSIGTVDYGYTF. CDR3 nucleotide sequence: TGTGCCAGTAGTATAGGGACAGTTGACTATGGCTACACCTTC.

V and J are TRBV11-3 and TRBJ1-2; 9 bases are shared with TRBD1. The V gene end was trimmed by 4 bases and the J gene end by 8 bases; junction bases not matched to a gene: 8. Germline V gene lookup returns CDR1 SGHNT and CDR2 YENEEA. The CDR3 is 14 residues long. The DNA of the CDR3 is TGTGCCAGCAGCTCGGGAACAGGGGGCGCGGGCTACACCTTC. Residues: CASSSGTGGAGYTF.

This chain connects TRBV4-1 to TRBJ1-2; maybe TRBD1 (6 bases). CDR1 MGHRA and CDR2 YSYEKL come from the germline V gene. The germline V and J ends were trimmed by 5 bases and 1 base, with 17 bases remaining between them. CDR3 length equals 16 residues. The CDR3 DNA sequence: TGCGCCAGCAGCGCGGACAGAACGCTGTATAACTATGGCTACACCTTC. The encoded protein is CASSADRTLYNYGYTF.

This rearrangement joins TRBV5-1 to TRBJ2-1, with a tentative D call TRBD2 (6 bases). CDR3 size: 12 residues. Germline lookup yields CDR1 SGHRS and CDR2 YFSETQ. Trimming removed 6 bases from V and 6 bases from J, with 10 bases in between. CDR3 sequence: CASKELANEQFF. Written as DNA, the CDR3 is TGCGCCAGCAAGGAACTAGCCAATGAGCAGTTCTTC.

V and J are TRBV4-2 and TRBJ1-2; no reliable D call. This CDR3 is built from 17 residues. Germline values: CDR1 LGHNA, CDR2 YNFKEQ. The V end lost 0 bases, the J end lost 0 bases, and 14 bases lay between the germline ends. Written as DNA, the CDR3 is TGTGCCAGCAGCCAAGATGGCTCGCAGGCAGCTAACTATGGCTACACCTTC. Residues: CASSQDGSQAANYGYTF.

The J gene is TRBJ1-1, the V gene TRBV13; 10 bases match TRBD1. V was pared by 3 bases and J by 1 base, with 17 bases of the junction left unmatched. Germline V gene sequence: CDR1 PRHDT, CDR2 FYEKMQ (reference sequence). CDR3 length: 20 amino acids. CDR3 coding DNA: TGTGCCAGCAGCTTCGGCTTTAGGGACAGGGGTTTGCGCCCGAACACTGAAGCTTTCTTT. Its protein is CASSFGFRDRGLRPNTEAFF. Based on the CDR3 plus reference TRBV13 and TRBJ1-1, the full variable domain is AAGVIQSPRHLIKEKRETATLKCYPIPRHDTVYWYQQGPGQDPQFLISFYEKMQSDKGSIPDRFSAQQFSDYHSELNMSSLELGDSALYFCASSFGFRDRGLRPNTEAFFGQGTRLTVV.

In the case of this clone: Other DNA sequences in the sample encode the same CDR3. The chain couples TRBV10-2 to TRBJ1-5; D may be TRBD1 (5 bases). Germline CDR1 is WSHSY and CDR2 is SAAADI. V lost 4 bases and J 4 bases, leaving 8 bases between the germline ends. The CDR3 runs to 13 residues. The CDR3 sequence: CASSGQLNQPQHF. The CDR3 DNA reads TGCGCCAGCAGTGGACAGTTAAATCAGCCCCAGCATTTT.

This clone was observed a single time. The V gene is TRBV25-1, the J gene TRBJ1-1; 8 positions match TRBD1. V was clipped by 4 bases and J by 0 bases; unmatched bases: 4. Looked up from germline, CDR1 is MGHDK and CDR2 is SYGVNS. The CDR3 runs to 15 residues. CDR3 coding DNA: TGTGCCAGCAGTGCCGACAGGGGTCTGAACACTGAAGCTTTCTTT. The encoded protein is CASSADRGLNTEAFF.

The V call is TRBV21-1, the J call TRBJ1-1; TRBD1, the table's D call, was not compared with the DNA. TRBV21-1 is listed as a pseudogene. This CDR3 has 15 amino acids. The CDR3 sequence is CARPGLGQSGTEAFF. CDR3 DNA: TGTGCCAGACCCGGTTTGGGACAGTCGGGTACTGAAGCTTTCTTT.

The rearrangement uses TRBV4-2 and TRBJ1-2, with 7 bases fitting TRBD1. The V gene's germline CDR1 is LGHNA and CDR2 YNFKEQ. The CDR3 is 15 amino acids. After removal of 1 base from V and 8 bases from J, the junction contained 10 bases not matched to a gene. For the CDR3, the DNA is TGTGCCAGCAGCCAAGTACAGGGCAGGGGGAGAGGCTACACCTTC. Translation: CASSQVQGRGRGYTF.

The chain recombines TRBV21-1 with TRBJ1-1; the table's D call, TRBD1, was not checked against the DNA. TRBV21-1 is a listed pseudogene. The CDR3 is 18 amino acids. For the CDR3, the DNA is TGTGCCAGCAGTTTCCCTCCTACAGGGGGCATCGCAAACACTGAAGCTTTCTTT. It yields the protein CASSFPPTGGIANTEAFF.

The chain uses TRBV6-5 and TRBJ1-6; D not certain. The V and J ends lost 2 bases and 0 bases respectively, with 5 bases between them. Germline V CDR1 and CDR2: MNHEY, SVGAGI. CDR3 length equals 15 residues. The CDR3 bases are TGTGCCAGCAGTTACGACTTCTCCTATAATTCACCCCTCCACTTT. Its protein is CASSYDFSYNSPLHF.

This chain joins TRBV5-8 and TRBJ2-7; tentatively, D is TRBD2 (7 bases). This CDR3 region has 16 residues. Deletions cut 4 bases from V and 3 bases from J, with 20 bases between. Germline loops: CDR1 SGHTS, CDR2 YDEGEE. The CDR3 bases are TGTGCCAGCAGCCTACGAGGGGGGGGTTTCCACTACGAGCAGTACTTC. It codes for CASSLRGGGFHYEQYF.

The chain combines TRBV24-1 with TRBJ1-2, with 7 nucleotides matching TRBD1. Per the germline V gene, CDR1 is KGHDR and CDR2 is SFDVKD. This CDR3 has 15 residues. J gave up 1 base and V 8 bases, and 9 bases lay outside the gene matches. The DNA of the CDR3 is TGTGCCACCAAGGGGACAGACCCCGGTAACTATGGCTACACCTTC. This codes for CATKGTDPGNYGYTF.

The chain is built from TRBV3-1 (or the pseudogene TRBV3-2) and TRBJ1-6; a weak D match, TRBD1 (5 bases). The germline gives CDR1 LGHDT, CDR2 YNNKEL (reference sequence). Trimming removed 1 base from V and 10 bases from J, with 14 bases in between. This CDR3 comprises 15 residues. The chain's CDR3 is CASSQVQEGGSPLHF. DNA for the CDR3: TGTGCCAGCAGCCAAGTACAGGAGGGTGGATCACCCCTCCACTTT.

V gene TRBV4-1 combines with J gene TRBJ2-1; maybe TRBD2 (5 bases). Deletions cut 3 bases from V and 10 bases from J, with 19 bases between. Germline V CDR1 and CDR2: MGHRA, YSYEKL. The CDR3 has 15 residues. CDR3 nucleotides: TGCGCCAGCAGCCAGGCTGCTAGCCCTGGTCGGGAGCAGTTCTTC. This sequence encodes CASSQAASPGREQFF.

The chain uses TRBV25-1 and TRBJ1-2; D may be TRBD1 (5 bases). CDR1 is MGHDK and CDR2 is SYGVNS in the germline V gene. CDR3 length equals 11 residues. V was pared by 11 bases and J by 7 bases, with 14 bases between. The CDR3 protein is CARGRGGGYTF. DNA for the CDR3: TGTGCCCGCGGGCGGGGGGGTGGCTACACCTTC.

This sequence joins TRBV9 and TRBJ2-1; possible D gene TRBD2, 6 bases. Trimming removed 4 bases at V and 4 bases at J, with 18 bases between. CDR3 length equals 16 residues. Looked up from germline, CDR1 is SGDLS and CDR2 is YYNGEE. The CDR3 region has the DNA TGTGCCAGCAGCTCCCGAGTAGCGGCGGGATACAATGAGCAGTTCTTC. It yields the protein CASSSRVAAGYNEQFF.

The chain links TRBV30 to TRBJ1-1; 8 nucleotides match TRBD1. Trimming took 5 bases from V and 5 from J; bases not matched to a gene: 19. Germline-derived CDR1 and CDR2 are GTSNPN and SVGIG (reference sequence). The CDR3 contains 17 residues. CDR3 region: CAWAGRQGTTLGTEAFF. CDR3 coding DNA: TGTGCCTGGGCCGGGAGACAGGGGACAACTTTGGGGACTGAAGCTTTCTTT.

The gene calls are TRBV29-1 and TRBJ2-3; maybe TRBD1 (5 bases). V lost 4 bases to trimming and J lost 0 bases, with 8 bases between them. Looked up from germline, CDR1 is SQVTM and CDR2 is ANQGSEA. CDR3 size: 13 residues. The CDR3 spells CSVGQSSTDTQYF. DNA for the CDR3: TGCAGCGTTGGACAGAGTAGCACAGATACGCAGTATTTT.

The chain employs TRBV28 and TRBJ2-7; D perhaps matches TRBD2 (7 bases). Germline CDR1 is MDHEN and CDR2 is SYDVKM. The V gene lost 6 bases and the J gene lost 7 bases, with 19 bases spanning the gap. The CDR3 is 14 amino acids. CDR3 sequence: CASRLEGGRSEQYF. CDR3 nucleotide sequence: TGTGCCAGCAGGCTTGAGGGGGGGCGTAGTGAGCAGTACTTC.

The CDR3 DNA follows: TGTGCCAGCAGACGGGCAGGGGGCCGCTACACCTTC. Protein: CASRRAGGRYTF. The gene calls are TRBV28 and TRBJ1-2; TRBD1 aligns across 8 bases. With 6 bases clipped from V and 9 bases from J, the junction kept 6 bases outside the gene matches. The CDR3 is 12 amino acids. The germline V gene has CDR1 MDHEN and CDR2 SYDVKM.